The clone carrying this T cell receptor (beta chain) turned up a few times. The antigen is unknown. Drawn from each donor were approximately 9.2 milliliters of peripheral blood. The data were obtained in a study of blood T cells in healthy people across ages. This CDR3 has 14 amino acids. V gave up 3 bases and J gave up 9 bases, with 12 bases separating them. Germline assignment: CDR1 SEHNR and CDR2 FQNEAQ (reference sequence). A J-beta primer mix and a sample-barcoded 5' primer were used in a second PCR of about 6 to 12 cycles. Using its own MiXCR run on the 5' RACE reads, TCRdb lists one record per CDR3 protein. The table includes a few hundred thousand distinct CDR3 sequences, about 26% detected once. Study-wide findings and caveats: Changes in expanded clonotypes were possibly confounded, as the CMV status of donors was unknown. Total diversity from one million sequenced T cells was likely underestimated.

This clonotype originated in a woman aged 70-85 years in good health. Sample: blood. This chain links TRBV7-9 with TRBJ2-6; D is undetermined. CDR3 region: CASSFAQLHNVLTF. CDR3 sequence (DNA): TGTGCCAGCAGCTTCGCACAGCTCCACAACGTCCTGACTTTC. The whole variable domain, filled in from reference TRBV7-9 and TRBJ2-6, reads DTGVSQNPRHKITKRGQNVTFRCDPISEHNRLYWYRQTLGQGPEFLTYFQNEAQLEKSRLLSDRFSAERPKGSFSTLEIQRTEQGDSAMYLCASSFAQLHNVLTFGAGSRLTVL.